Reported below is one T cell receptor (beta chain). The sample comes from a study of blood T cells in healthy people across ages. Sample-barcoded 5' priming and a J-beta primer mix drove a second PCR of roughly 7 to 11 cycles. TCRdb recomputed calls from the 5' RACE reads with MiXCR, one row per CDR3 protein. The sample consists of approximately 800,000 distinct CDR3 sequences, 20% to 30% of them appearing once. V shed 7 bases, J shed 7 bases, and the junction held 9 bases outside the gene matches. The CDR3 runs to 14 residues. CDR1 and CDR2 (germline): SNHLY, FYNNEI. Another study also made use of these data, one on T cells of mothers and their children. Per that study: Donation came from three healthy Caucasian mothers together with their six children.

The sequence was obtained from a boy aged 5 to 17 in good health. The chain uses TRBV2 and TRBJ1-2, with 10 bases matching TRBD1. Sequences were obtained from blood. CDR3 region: CASTDRGPLGGYTF. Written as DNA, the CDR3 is TGTGCCAGCACCGACAGGGGGCCGTTGGGTGGCTACACCTTC.